The next 21 T cell receptor beta chains were all read from a single sample in a study of T cell responses to AZD1222 COVID-19 vaccine (dated by TCRdb to 2020 to 2023). The time point label on this specimen signifies: about 28 days (+/-7) after the second vaccine dose. The library was produced with the immunoSEQ multiplex PCR assay. Drawn from immuneACCESS, this table holds only the in-frame rearrangements with V and J called that TCRdb kept. Clones are partly lost; checked studies trace under half to an unresolved V gene and leave the rest unexplained. The sample table contains roughly 150,000 clones; only one count was recorded for roughly 93% of them. 1.9% of the sample is held by the ten biggest clonotypes. This sample comprised peripheral blood, obtained 28 days after the second AZD1222 dose. These receptors were taken from an adult who received the AZD1222 COVID-19 vaccine.

V is TRBV10-2 and J is TRBJ2-1; possible D gene TRBD2, 6 bases. CDR1 and CDR2 from the germline V gene are WSHSY and SAAADI. V gave up 1 base and J gave up 9 bases, with 10 bases separating them. This CDR3 is built from 13 residues. In nucleotides, the CDR3 is TGCGCCAGCAGTGAGTTTCGGGGGAGTGAGCAGTTCTTC. It specifies CASSEFRGSEQFF.

The chain links TRBV5-8 to TRBJ1-1, with TRBD1 matching 8 bases. V trimming: 4 bases; J trimming: 5 bases; junction bases outside the gene matches: 4. Looked up from germline, CDR1 is SGHTS and CDR2 is YDEGEE. This CDR3 is 13 amino acids long. The CDR3 protein is CASSLRTGTEAFF. The CDR3 bases are TGTGCCAGCAGCCTTCGGACAGGGACTGAAGCTTTCTTT.

The chain uses TRBV5-1 and TRBJ2-3; the D gene is possibly TRBD1 (7 bases). The CDR3 consists of 14 residues. V lost 4 bases, J lost 2 bases, and 11 bases lay in between. Germline CDR1 SGHRS, CDR2 YFSETQ. The CDR3: CASSAGQNTDTQYF. The CDR3 DNA reads TGCGCCAGCAGCGCGGGACAGAACACAGATACGCAGTATTTT.

In DNA, the CDR3 is TGTGCCAGCAGCCCCCGAAGCTCTGGGGCCAACGTCCTGACTTTC. Translation: CASSPRSSGANVLTF. The V call is TRBV14, the J call TRBJ2-6, with D hard to call. Germline lookup yields CDR1 SGHDN and CDR2 FVKESK. Trimming took off 4 bases at V and 0 bases at J, with 7 bases between the two ends. This CDR3 has 15 amino acids.

The rearrangement uses TRBV7-2 and TRBJ1-2, with D possibly being TRBD1 (6 bases). CDR3 length: 15 amino acids. CDR1 is SGHTA and CDR2 is FQGNSA in the germline V gene. The germline V and J ends were trimmed by 1 base and 4 bases, with 13 bases remaining between them. This CDR3 is CASSLEVRGVYGYTF. The CDR3 nucleotides are TGTGCCAGCAGCTTAGAGGTCAGGGGAGTCTATGGCTACACCTTC.

The chain couples TRBV15 to TRBJ2-2, with D possibly called TRBD1 or TRBD2 (5 bases each). CDR3 length: 15 residues. Germline V CDR1 and CDR2: LNHNV, YYDKDF (reference sequence). Trimming cost V 7 bases and J 6 bases, with 18 bases left between them. The CDR3 sequence: CATKVGGSWPGELFF. Written as DNA, the CDR3 is TGTGCCACCAAGGTTGGGGGTAGCTGGCCCGGGGAGCTGTTTTTT. The whole variable domain, filled in from reference TRBV15 and TRBJ2-2, reads DAMVIQNPRYQVTQFGKPVTLSCSQTLNHNVMYWYQQKSSQAPKLLFHYYDKDFNNEADTPDNFQSRRPNTSFCFLDIRSPGLGDTAMYLCATKVGGSWPGELFFGEGSRLTVL.

The chain uses TRBV14 and TRBJ1-2; D is possibly TRBD1 (5 bases). CDR1 and CDR2 (germline): SGHDN, FVKESK. Trimming left V 3 bases short and J 0 bases short, with 14 bases between. The CDR3 runs 16 residues. CDR3 nucleotides: TGTGCCAGCAGCCATCGCAACAGGAAAGCTAACTATGGCTACACCTTC. Residues: CASSHRNRKANYGYTF.

The DNA of the CDR3 is TGTGCCAGCTCACCACCGGGGACAGGGGTTAAAGAGCAGTTCTTC. It encodes CASSPPGTGVKEQFF. The chain recombines TRBV18 with TRBJ2-1, with TRBD1 identical over 10 bases. The germline V gene encodes CDR1 KGHSH and CDR2 LQKENI. This CDR3 region has 15 residues. V lost 0 bases to trimming and J lost 10 bases; unmatched junction nucleotides: 6. The whole variable domain, filled in from reference TRBV18 and TRBJ2-1, reads NAGVMQNPRHLVRRRGQEARLRCSPMKGHSHVYWYRQLPEEGLKFMVYLQKENIIDESGMPKERFSAEFPKEGPSILRIQQVVRGDSAAYFCASSPPGTGVKEQFFGPGTRLTVL.

V usage is TRBV10-2 and J usage is TRBJ2-7; maybe TRBD2 (5 bases). The CDR3 is 14 residues long. Germline CDR1 and CDR2: WSHSY and SAAADI. The V end was cut by 8 bases, the J end by 3 bases, with 17 bases between. The CDR3 reads CASATATGNYEQYF. The CDR3 DNA is TGCGCCAGCGCAACTGCAACGGGGAACTACGAGCAGTACTTC.

The chain uses TRBV21-1 and TRBJ1-2; the table's TRBD1 call for D was not verified on the DNA. TRBV21-1 is described as a pseudogene. The CDR3 has 12 residues. CDR3: CASLVRQYGYTF. CDR3 nucleotides: TGTGCCAGCTTGGTTCGTCAGTATGGCTACACCTTC.

The V gene is TRBV9, the J gene TRBJ2-4, with 7 bases aligning to TRBD2. Germline V CDR1 and CDR2: SGDLS, YYNGEE. The CDR3 length is 17 residues. The V segment lost 3 bases and the J segment 3 bases; nucleotides outside the gene matches: 12. The CDR3 reads CASSDSMRGKGKNIQYF. The CDR3 region has the DNA TGTGCCAGCAGCGATAGCATGCGGGGGAAGGGCAAAAACATTCAGTACTTC.

This chain uses TRBV29-1 with TRBJ2-2; the D gene is possibly TRBD1 (7 bases). The V gene lost 7 bases and the J gene lost 6 bases, with 18 bases spanning the gap. Germline V lookup: CDR1 SQVTM, CDR2 ANQGSEA. The CDR3 extends over 14 amino acids. Here the CDR3 reads CSAYQGGGSGELFF. CDR3 in DNA: TGCAGCGCCTACCAGGGGGGCGGGTCCGGGGAGCTGTTTTTT.

The V call is TRBV9, the J call TRBJ1-2; a weak D match, TRBD1 (6 bases). Trimming left V 3 bases short and J 2 bases short, with 17 bases between. Germline CDR1 is SGDLS and CDR2 is YYNGEE. CDR3 size: 16 residues. The CDR3 region is CASSATVGQPNYGYTF. For the CDR3, the DNA is TGTGCCAGCAGCGCGACTGTAGGACAGCCCAACTATGGCTACACCTTC.

This clone was detected once. The V and J genes are TRBV5-6 and TRBJ2-5, with D perhaps TRBD2 (6 bases). CDR1 and CDR2 from the germline V gene are SGHDT and YYEEEE. Trimming stripped 3 bases from V and 1 base from J, with 13 bases between. This CDR3 has 15 amino acids. In nucleotides, the CDR3 is TGTGCCAGCAGCTCGGGGGAGGCAGTCCAAGAGACCCAGTACTTC. This sequence encodes CASSSGEAVQETQYF.

The gene calls are TRBV18 and TRBJ2-2; TRBD1 matches at 7 bases. This CDR3 contains 18 residues. The J segment lost 6 bases and the V segment lost 3 bases, leaving 16 bases of the junction unmatched. Germline CDR1 and CDR2: KGHSH and LQKENI. CDR3 loop: CASSPNTRQGPAPGELFF. In DNA, the CDR3 is TGTGCCAGCTCACCCAATACTCGACAGGGACCAGCCCCCGGGGAGCTGTTTTTT.

This clone was counted once. V is TRBV15 and J is TRBJ1-3; 8 bases match TRBD1. There are 16 residues in the CDR3. Unmatched junction bases numbered 8, after V lost 5 bases and J lost 2 bases. Germline V gene lookup returns CDR1 LNHNV and CDR2 YYDKDF (reference sequence). This chain's CDR3 is CATSRTTTGAGNTIYF. CDR3 bases: TGTGCCACCAGCCGAACAACGACAGGGGCTGGAAACACCATATATTTT.

The chain joins TRBV12-3 or TRBV12-4 to TRBJ1-2, with a weak D call TRBD1 (5 bases). Trimming took 3 bases from V and 5 from J, leaving 10 bases between them. The CDR3 sequence is 13 residues long. The chain's CDR3 is CASSFDRRYGYTF. CDR3 DNA sequence: TGTGCCAGCAGTTTCGACAGACGGTATGGCTACACCTTC.

Concerning this clone: The sample has other DNA sequences that encode this CDR3 too. V and J are TRBV9 and TRBJ1-2, with 9 bases aligning to TRBD1. CDR1 and CDR2 from the germline V gene are SGDLS and YYNGEE. The CDR3 totals 13 residues. J lost 6 bases, V lost 0 bases, and 0 bases had no gene match. DNA of the CDR3: TGTGCCAGCAGCGTAGGACAGGGGGATGGCTACACCTTC. Translating it yields CASSVGQGDGYTF.

This clone has more than one count but fewer than ten. The chain uses TRBV12-3 or TRBV12-4 and TRBJ2-4; D gene uncertain. V was clipped by 5 bases and J by 11 bases, with 13 bases between them. CDR3 size: 12 residues. The CDR3 protein is CASSQGSRLQYF. CDR3 DNA sequence: TGTGCCAGCAGTCAAGGGTCCCGCCTTCAGTACTTC.

The sample holds one count of this clone. The V call is TRBV19, the J call TRBJ1-2, with D unclear. The V end lost 4 bases, the J end lost 3 bases, and 6 bases lay between the germline ends. Germline CDR1 is LNHDA and CDR2 is SQIVND (reference sequence). This CDR3 has 12 residues. Written as DNA, the CDR3 is TGTGCCAGTAGTACCACTTACTATGGCTACACCTTC. This gives the protein CASSTTYYGYTF.

This sequence joins TRBV15 and TRBJ1-1; 9 bases fit TRBD1. CDR1 and CDR2 (germline): LNHNV, YYDKDF (reference sequence). CDR3 length: 16 residues. Germline trimming cut 5 bases from V and 4 bases from J; bases unmatched to any gene: 11. The CDR3 loop reads CATSLPGDRVSTEAFF. CDR3 bases: TGTGCCACCAGCCTCCCAGGGGACAGGGTCTCCACTGAAGCTTTCTTT.